These 16 T cell receptor beta chains were all obtained from the same sample, sequenced in a study of T cell responses to AZD1222 COVID-19 vaccine. The protocol was immunoSEQ multiplex PCR, while the TCRdb copy is restricted to in-frame clones and leaves out a portion. Counted here are more than 60,000 clones, under 90% occurring once; the ten biggest clones make up under 1.5%. Sequencing was performed on peripheral blood, taken 28 days after the second AZD1222 dose. These receptor sequences come from an adult who received the AZD1222 COVID-19 vaccine.

The V and J genes are TRBV24-1 and TRBJ2-1, with 9 bases that match TRBD2. CDR3 length: 15 amino acids. Germline CDR1 KGHDR, CDR2 SFDVKD. Trimming took 2 bases from V and 8 from J; bases not matched to a gene: 6. This CDR3 is CATSDWTSAGDEQFF. Written as DNA, the CDR3 is TGTGCCACCAGTGATTGGACTAGCGCCGGCGATGAGCAGTTCTTC.

This chain uses TRBV3-1 (or the pseudogene TRBV3-2) with TRBJ1-1; D possibly corresponds to TRBD1 (5 bases). The length of the CDR3 is 16 residues. Germline CDR1 and CDR2: LGHDT and YNNKEL (reference sequence). V was pared by 3 bases and J by 0 bases, with 14 bases between. The CDR3 sequence is CASSHRAIGLNTEAFF. In nucleotides, the CDR3 is TGTGCCAGCAGCCACAGGGCCATAGGCCTGAACACTGAAGCTTTCTTT.

Turning to this clone: The sample holds other DNA sequences that translate to the same CDR3. V gene TRBV11-2 combines with J gene TRBJ2-7; weak D call: TRBD1 (6 bases). CDR3 length equals 14 residues. V was clipped by 1 base and J by 4 bases, with 11 bases between them. CDR1 is SGHAT and CDR2 is FQNNGV in the germline V gene. CDR3 region: CASSLVGRGYEQYF. In nucleotides, the CDR3 is TGTGCCAGCAGCTTAGTCGGCAGGGGTTACGAGCAGTACTTC.

The CDR3 sequence is CASSALEGGSAFF. CDR3 coding DNA: TGTGCCAGCAGCGCCCTGGAAGGGGGGTCGGCTTTCTTT. J is TRBJ1-1 and V is TRBV7-9; D is perhaps TRBD1 (6 bases). V lost 5 bases and J 11 bases, leaving 18 bases between the germline ends. Per the germline V gene, CDR1 is SEHNR and CDR2 is FQNEAQ (reference sequence). The CDR3 length is 13 residues.

V and J are TRBV28 and TRBJ1-5; D may be TRBD1 (6 bases). Germline V gives CDR1 MDHEN, CDR2 SYDVKM. Deletions cut 6 bases from V and 8 bases from J, with 14 bases between. The CDR3 loop spans 13 amino acids. CDR3 region: CASSLQGIEPQHF. The CDR3 nucleotides are TGTGCCAGCAGCTTACAGGGTATCGAGCCCCAGCATTTT.

The CDR3 coding sequence is TGTGCCAGCAGTTCCCCCGGACAGGGGGCAACCTACGAGCAGTACTTC. Its protein is CASSSPGQGATYEQYF. The gene calls are TRBV28 and TRBJ2-7, with 11 bases aligning to TRBD1. The germline V gene encodes CDR1 MDHEN and CDR2 SYDVKM. Germline trimming cut 4 bases from V and 2 bases from J; bases unmatched to any gene: 7. The CDR3 runs 16 residues.

This clone was seen once. The rearrangement links TRBV28 to TRBJ1-5, with 9 bases that match TRBD1. The CDR3 has 16 amino acids. V was pared by 6 bases and J by 5 bases, with 11 bases of the junction left unmatched. Germline V gene lookup returns CDR1 MDHEN and CDR2 SYDVKM. CDR3 sequence (DNA): TGTGCCAGCAGAACGGACAGGGGACTCGTTTATCAGCCCCAGCATTTT. Translation: CASRTDRGLVYQPQHF.

This chain uses TRBV20-1 with TRBJ1-5; tentatively, D is TRBD1 (6 bases). The CDR3 loop spans 14 amino acids. V was pared by 3 bases and J by 4 bases, with 13 bases between. In germline, CDR1 is DFQATT, CDR2 SNEGSKA (reference sequence). CDR3 sequence (DNA): TGCAGTGCTAGTACAGGGTTACGAAATCAGCCCCAGCATTTT. It yields the protein CSASTGLRNQPQHF.

This clone was observed a handful of times. This chain links TRBV5-5 with TRBJ1-1; a possible D gene is TRBD1 (6 bases). The V gene's germline CDR1 is SGHKS and CDR2 YYEKEE (reference sequence). CDR3 length: 13 amino acids. Trimming removed 2 bases at V and 3 bases at J, with 8 bases between. CDR3 in DNA: TGTGCCAGCAGCTTCCAGGGGCACACTGAAGCTTTCTTT. Residues: CASSFQGHTEAFF.

This chain connects TRBV7-8 to TRBJ1-6; D possibly corresponds to TRBD1 (5 bases). Per germline, CDR1 SGHVS and CDR2 FQNEAQ. The germline V and J ends were trimmed by 7 bases and 6 bases, with 10 bases remaining between them. CDR3 size: 13 residues. CDR3 bases: TGTGCCAGCAAACAGGACCGTAATTCACCCCTCCACTTT. Its protein product is CASKQDRNSPLHF.

This clone was recorded a few times. The gene calls are TRBV11-3 and TRBJ2-1; 9 bases line up with TRBD2. Germline-derived CDR1 and CDR2 are SGHNT and YENEEA. The CDR3 has 16 amino acids. Trimming at V came to 1 base and at J to 8 bases, leaving 9 bases not matched to a gene. The DNA for the CDR3 is TGTGCCAGCAGCTTAGGGTTTGGTAGCGGGAGTGATGAGCAGTTCTTC. This translates into CASSLGFGSGSDEQFF.

The chain has TRBV12-3 or TRBV12-4 and TRBJ2-3; unclear D gene. Deletions cut 6 bases from V and 2 bases from J, with 3 bases between. The CDR3 consists of 11 residues. The chain's CDR3 is CASRNTDTQYF. The CDR3 nucleotides read TGTGCCAGCAGGAACACAGATACGCAGTATTTT.

This clone was counted between two and nine times. The V and J genes are TRBV28 and TRBJ2-5; D is unclear. The germline V gene has CDR1 MDHEN and CDR2 SYDVKM. V lost 2 bases and J 3 bases, leaving 7 bases between the germline ends. This CDR3 has 13 amino acids. The CDR3 DNA reads as TGTGCCAGCAGTTTAATAGATAAAGAGACCCAGTACTTC. It specifies CASSLIDKETQYF.

The CDR3 reads CASIQLRKGTEQYF. DNA for the CDR3: TGCGCCAGCATTCAGCTTCGAAAGGGCACCGAGCAGTACTTC. The gene calls are TRBV10-1 and TRBJ2-7, with D uncertain. V was clipped by 7 bases and J by 6 bases, with 19 bases between them. This CDR3 region has 14 residues. Per the germline V gene, CDR1 is WNHNN and CDR2 is SYGVQD (reference sequence).

The chain is built from TRBV28 and TRBJ2-7, with D possibly being TRBD1 or TRBD2 (5 bases each). Germline V gene data show CDR1 as MDHEN and CDR2 as SYDVKM. V was shortened by 2 bases and J by 1 base, with 21 bases between the two germline ends. This CDR3 has 18 amino acids. CDR3 in amino acids: CASSLRQSWEYPSYEQYF. In DNA form, the CDR3 reads TGTGCCAGCAGTTTACGACAGTCATGGGAGTACCCTTCCTACGAGCAGTACTTC.

The chain links TRBV19 to TRBJ2-1; 11 bases align to TRBD2. The trim removed 5 bases at V and 1 base at J, leaving 10 bases unmatched. Germline lookup yields CDR1 LNHDA and CDR2 SQIVND (reference sequence). The CDR3 contains 18 residues. CDR3 protein: CASSPRLAGWGSYNEQFF. As DNA, the CDR3 is TGTGCCAGTAGTCCCCGACTAGCGGGATGGGGTTCCTACAATGAGCAGTTCTTC.